These T cell receptor beta chains were read from a single sample in a study of blood T cell repertoires in COVID-19. Libraries were prepared by immunoSEQ multiplex PCR; TCRdb keeps only in-frame clonotypes and omits some of them. The sample carries about 150,000 clones, more than 70% recorded once. Sequenced material: peripheral blood. The receptors stem from a man aged 50-59 years who had recovered from COVID-19. The CDR3 runs from the conserved cysteine through the conserved F or W. Rows give clone size only sometimes, using once, few, many, or a class for an expanded clone.

J	V	size	CDR3
TRBJ1-5	TRBV7-2	-	CASSLDGGGQPQHF
TRBJ1-2	TRBV29-1	-	CSVGRQGDIYGYTF
TRBJ1-5	TRBV21-1	-	CASSKERTASNQPQHF
TRBJ2-5	TRBV9	-	CASSPRAGEVQETQYF
TRBJ1-5	TRBV7-2	once	CASSLHLQGSFNQPQHF
TRBJ2-5	TRBV27	-	CASSLFSWTSQETQYF
TRBJ1-5	TRBV28	-	CASSFHRSNQPQHF
TRBJ2-2	TRBV28	-	CASSPRGGSTGELFF
TRBJ2-7	TRBV12-5	-	CASGLVGGYEQYF
TRBJ2-7	TRBV6-5	-	CASRMPGTGAHEQYF
TRBJ2-7	TRBV11-2	few	CASSLGPGFGLAGEQYF
TRBJ2-7	TRBV7-9	-	CASSQGTGSYEQYF
TRBJ2-1	TRBV7-9	once	CASSLASVTGTTIYNEQFF
TRBJ2-1	TRBV6-5	-	CASSYRTSIDEQFF
TRBJ2-7	TRBV15	-	CATSRDRDSSYEQYF
TRBJ1-1	TRBV6-6	-	CASTDTGTPEAFF
TRBJ2-3	TRBV7-3	-	CASSLIGEVGHADTQYF
TRBJ2-1	TRBV18	-	CASSPSGTSGNEQFF
TRBJ2-3	TRBV7-2	-	CASSLGPGDTQYF
TRBJ1-1	TRBV11-2	-	CASSLGGLEAFF
TRBJ2-3	TRBV5-1	-	CASTSGSTSGSGPDTQYF
TRBJ1-4	TRBV9	-	CASSRSRQGGEKLFF
TRBJ2-7	TRBV5-1	-	CASSLEARVLAEQYF
TRBJ2-5	TRBV19	-	CASSTGTGGAETQYF
TRBJ2-6	TRBV7-2	-	CASSLEGVSGANVLTF
TRBJ1-2	TRBV24-1	few	CATSDFSGLNGYTF
TRBJ2-1	TRBV6-5	-	CASSYTGTAYNEQFF
TRBJ2-3	TRBV5-5	-	CASSLSQVRTDTQYF
TRBJ2-1	TRBV6-5	-	CASRKPYGGNEQFF
TRBJ1-2	TRBV3-1/TRBV3-2	-	CASSPSGQYAYGYTF
TRBJ1-1	TRBV6-5	-	CASSLTNRGNTEAFF
TRBJ2-7	TRBV7-2	-	CASSPTRVDSYEQYF